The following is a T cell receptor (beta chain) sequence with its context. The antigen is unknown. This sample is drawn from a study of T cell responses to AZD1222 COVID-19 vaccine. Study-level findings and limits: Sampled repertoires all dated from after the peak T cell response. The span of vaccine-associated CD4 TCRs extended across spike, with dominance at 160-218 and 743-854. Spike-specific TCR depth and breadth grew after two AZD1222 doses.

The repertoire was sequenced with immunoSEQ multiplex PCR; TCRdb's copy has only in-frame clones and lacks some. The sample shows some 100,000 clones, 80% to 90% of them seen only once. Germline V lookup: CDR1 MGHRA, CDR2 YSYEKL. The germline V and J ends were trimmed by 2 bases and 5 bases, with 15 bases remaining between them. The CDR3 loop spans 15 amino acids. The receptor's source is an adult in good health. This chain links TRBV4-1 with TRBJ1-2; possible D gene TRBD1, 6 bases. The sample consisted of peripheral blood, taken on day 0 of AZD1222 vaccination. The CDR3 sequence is CASSQSRGGGYGYTF. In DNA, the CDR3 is TGCGCCAGCAGCCAATCTCGTGGGGGCGGGTATGGCTACACCTTC.